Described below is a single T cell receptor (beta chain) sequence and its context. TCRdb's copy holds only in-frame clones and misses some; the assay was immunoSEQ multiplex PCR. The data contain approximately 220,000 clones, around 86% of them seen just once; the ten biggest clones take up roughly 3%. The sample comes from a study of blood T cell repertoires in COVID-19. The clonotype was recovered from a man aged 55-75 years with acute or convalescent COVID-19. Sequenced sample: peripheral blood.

The CDR3 sequence is CASSLTGGTSTDTQYF. DNA for the CDR3: TGTGCCAGCAGCCTGACGGGGGGCACTAGCACAGATACGCAGTATTTT. V is TRBV9 and J is TRBJ2-3; tentatively, D is TRBD2 (7 bases). Trimming left V 4 bases short and J 0 bases short, with 15 bases between. The CDR3 covers 16 residues. Germline V gives CDR1 SGDLS, CDR2 YYNGEE.